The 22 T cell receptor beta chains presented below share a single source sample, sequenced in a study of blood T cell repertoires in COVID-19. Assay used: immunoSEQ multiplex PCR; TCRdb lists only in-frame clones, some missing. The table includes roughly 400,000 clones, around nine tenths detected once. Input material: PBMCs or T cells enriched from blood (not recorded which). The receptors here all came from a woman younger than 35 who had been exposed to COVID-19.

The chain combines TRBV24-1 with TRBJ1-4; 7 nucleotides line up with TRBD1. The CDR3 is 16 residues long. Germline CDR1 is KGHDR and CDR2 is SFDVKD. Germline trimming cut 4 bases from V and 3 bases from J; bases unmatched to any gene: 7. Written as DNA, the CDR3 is TGTGCCACCAGTGACCCTCGGACAGGATCTAATGAAAAACTGTTTTTT. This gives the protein CATSDPRTGSNEKLFF.

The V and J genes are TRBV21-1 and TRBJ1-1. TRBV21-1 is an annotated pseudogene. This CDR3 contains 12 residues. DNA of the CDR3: TGTGCCAGCAGCAAATGGCGGGGTATCGCTTTCTTT. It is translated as CASSKWRGIAFF.

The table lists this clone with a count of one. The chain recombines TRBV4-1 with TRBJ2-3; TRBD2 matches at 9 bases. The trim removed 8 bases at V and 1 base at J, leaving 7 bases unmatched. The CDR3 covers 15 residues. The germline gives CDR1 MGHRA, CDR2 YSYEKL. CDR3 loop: CASGAAGGGTDTQYF. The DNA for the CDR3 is TGCGCCAGCGGGGCAGCGGGAGGCGGCACAGATACGCAGTATTTT.

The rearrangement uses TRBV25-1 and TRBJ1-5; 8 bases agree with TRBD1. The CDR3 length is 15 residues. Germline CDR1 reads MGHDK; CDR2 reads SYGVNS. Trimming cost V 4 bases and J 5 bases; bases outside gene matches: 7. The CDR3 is CASSGPDREDQPQHF. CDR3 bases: TGTGCCAGCAGTGGCCCGGACAGGGAGGATCAGCCCCAGCATTTT. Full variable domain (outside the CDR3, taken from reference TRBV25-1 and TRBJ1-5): EADIYQTPRYLVIGTGKKITLECSQTMGHDKMYWYQQDPGMELHLIHYSYGVNSTEKGDLSSESTVSRIRTEHFPLTLESARPSHTSQYLCASSGPDREDQPQHFGDGTRLSIL.

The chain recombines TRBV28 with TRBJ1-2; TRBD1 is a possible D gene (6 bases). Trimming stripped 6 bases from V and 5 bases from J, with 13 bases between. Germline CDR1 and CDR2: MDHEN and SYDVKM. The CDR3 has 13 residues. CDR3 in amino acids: CASRVRGSYGYTF. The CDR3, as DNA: TGTGCCAGCAGAGTTAGGGGGAGTTATGGCTACACCTTC.

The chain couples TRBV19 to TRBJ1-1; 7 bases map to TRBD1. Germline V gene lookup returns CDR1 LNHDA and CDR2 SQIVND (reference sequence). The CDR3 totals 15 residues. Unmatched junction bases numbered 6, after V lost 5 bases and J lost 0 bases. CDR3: CASSLTGSVNTEAFF. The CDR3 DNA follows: TGTGCCAGTAGTCTGACAGGGAGTGTGAACACTGAAGCTTTCTTT.

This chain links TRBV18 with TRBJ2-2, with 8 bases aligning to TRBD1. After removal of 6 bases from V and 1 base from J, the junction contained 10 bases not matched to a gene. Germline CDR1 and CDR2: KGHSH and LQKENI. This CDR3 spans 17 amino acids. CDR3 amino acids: CASSRDRTRMNTGELFF. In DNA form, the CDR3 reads TGTGCCAGCTCGCGGGACAGGACAAGAATGAACACCGGGGAGCTGTTTTTT.

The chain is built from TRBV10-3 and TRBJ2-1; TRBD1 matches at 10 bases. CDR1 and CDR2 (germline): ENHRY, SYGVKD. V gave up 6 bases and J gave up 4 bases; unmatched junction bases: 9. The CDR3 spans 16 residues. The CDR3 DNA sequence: TGTGCCATCAGGAGGAGACAGGGGGCAAATTACAATGAGCAGTTCTTC. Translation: CAIRRRQGANYNEQFF.

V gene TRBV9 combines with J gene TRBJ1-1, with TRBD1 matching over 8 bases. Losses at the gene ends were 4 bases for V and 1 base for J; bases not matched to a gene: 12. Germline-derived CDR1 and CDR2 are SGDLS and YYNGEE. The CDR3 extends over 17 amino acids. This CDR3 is CASSPTVGGTGNTEAFF. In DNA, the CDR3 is TGTGCCAGCAGCCCAACAGTGGGGGGGACAGGGAACACTGAAGCTTTCTTT.

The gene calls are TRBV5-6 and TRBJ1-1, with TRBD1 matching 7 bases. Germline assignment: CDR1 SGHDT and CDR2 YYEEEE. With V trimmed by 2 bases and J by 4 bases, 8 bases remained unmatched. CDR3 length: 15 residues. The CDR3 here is CASSLMRDSLTEAFF. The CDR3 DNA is TGTGCCAGCAGCTTAATGCGGGACAGCCTCACTGAAGCTTTCTTT.

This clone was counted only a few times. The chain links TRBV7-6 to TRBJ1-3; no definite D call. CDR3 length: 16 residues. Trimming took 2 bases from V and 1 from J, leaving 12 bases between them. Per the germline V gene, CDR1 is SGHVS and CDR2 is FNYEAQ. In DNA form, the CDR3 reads TGTGCCAGCAGCTTAAAGCCCTTGAATTCTGGAAACACCATATATTTT. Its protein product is CASSLKPLNSGNTIYF.

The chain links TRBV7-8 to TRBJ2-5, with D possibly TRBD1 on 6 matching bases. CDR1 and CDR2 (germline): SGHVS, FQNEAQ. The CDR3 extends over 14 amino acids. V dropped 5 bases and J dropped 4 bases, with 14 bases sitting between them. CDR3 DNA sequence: TGTGCCAGCAGCAGCACAGGGTTAGGAGAGACCCAGTACTTC. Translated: CASSSTGLGETQYF.

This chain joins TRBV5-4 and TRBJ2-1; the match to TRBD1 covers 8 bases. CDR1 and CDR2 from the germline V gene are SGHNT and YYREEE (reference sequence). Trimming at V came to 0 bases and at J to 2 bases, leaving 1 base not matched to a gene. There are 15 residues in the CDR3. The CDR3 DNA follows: TGTGCCAGCAGCTTGGTGACAGGGGCCTACAATGAGCAGTTCTTC. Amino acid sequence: CASSLVTGAYNEQFF.

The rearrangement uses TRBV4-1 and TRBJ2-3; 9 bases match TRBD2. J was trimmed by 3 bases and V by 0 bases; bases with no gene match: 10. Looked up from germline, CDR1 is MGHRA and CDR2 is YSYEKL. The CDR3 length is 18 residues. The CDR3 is CASSQDLALAGTTDTQYF. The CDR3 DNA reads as TGCGCCAGCAGCCAAGATCTCGCGCTAGCGGGGACAACAGATACGCAGTATTTT.

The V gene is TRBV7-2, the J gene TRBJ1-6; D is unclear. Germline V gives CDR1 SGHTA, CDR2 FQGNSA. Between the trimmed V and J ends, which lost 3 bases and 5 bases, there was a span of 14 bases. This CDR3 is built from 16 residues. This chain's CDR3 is CASSFGGIVNNSPLHF. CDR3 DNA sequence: TGTGCCAGCAGCTTCGGCGGGATCGTCAATAATTCACCCCTCCACTTT.

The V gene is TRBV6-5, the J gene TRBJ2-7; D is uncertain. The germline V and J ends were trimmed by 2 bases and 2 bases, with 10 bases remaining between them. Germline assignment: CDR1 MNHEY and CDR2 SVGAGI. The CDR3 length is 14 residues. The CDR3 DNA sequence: TGTGCCAGCAGTTACGTGGCTTTGGCCTACGAGCAGTACTTC. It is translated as CASSYVALAYEQYF.

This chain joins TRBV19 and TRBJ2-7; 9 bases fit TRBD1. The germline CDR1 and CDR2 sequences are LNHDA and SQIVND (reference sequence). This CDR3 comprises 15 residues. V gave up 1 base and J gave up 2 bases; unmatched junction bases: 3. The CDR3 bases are TGTGCCAGTAGTATAGCCGGGGACAGGGCCTACGAGCAGTACTTC. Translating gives CASSIAGDRAYEQYF. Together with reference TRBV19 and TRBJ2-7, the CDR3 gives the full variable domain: DGGITQSPKYLFRKEGQNVTLSCEQNLNHDAMYWYRQDPGQGLRLIYYSQIVNDFQKGDIAEGYSVSREKKESFPLTVTSAQKNPTAFYLCASSIAGDRAYEQYFGPGTRLTVT.

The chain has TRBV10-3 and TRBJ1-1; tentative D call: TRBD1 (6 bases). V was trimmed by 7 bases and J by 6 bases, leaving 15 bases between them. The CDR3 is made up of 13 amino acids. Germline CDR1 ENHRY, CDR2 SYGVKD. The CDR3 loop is CAIKYEGTSEAFF. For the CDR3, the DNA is TGTGCCATCAAGTATGAAGGGACATCTGAAGCTTTCTTT.

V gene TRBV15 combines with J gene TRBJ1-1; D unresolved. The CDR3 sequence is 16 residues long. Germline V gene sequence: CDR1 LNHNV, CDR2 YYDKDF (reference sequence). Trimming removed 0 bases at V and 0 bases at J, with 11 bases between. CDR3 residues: CATSRDQVIMNTEAFF. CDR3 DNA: TGTGCCACCAGCAGAGATCAGGTGATCATGAACACTGAAGCTTTCTTT.

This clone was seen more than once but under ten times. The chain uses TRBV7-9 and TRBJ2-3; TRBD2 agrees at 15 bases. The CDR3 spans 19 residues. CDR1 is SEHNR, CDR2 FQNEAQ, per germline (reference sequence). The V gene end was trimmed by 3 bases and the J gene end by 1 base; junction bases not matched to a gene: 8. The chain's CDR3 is CASSFGHGTSGGRTDTQYF. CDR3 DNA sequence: TGTGCCAGCAGCTTCGGACACGGGACTAGCGGGGGGCGCACAGATACGCAGTATTTT.

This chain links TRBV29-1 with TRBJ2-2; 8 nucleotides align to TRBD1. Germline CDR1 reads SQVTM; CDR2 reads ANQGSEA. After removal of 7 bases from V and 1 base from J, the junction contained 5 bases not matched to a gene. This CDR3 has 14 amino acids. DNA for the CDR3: TGCAGCGCCCTTGACAGGGGGAACACCGGGGAGCTGTTTTTT. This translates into CSALDRGNTGELFF.

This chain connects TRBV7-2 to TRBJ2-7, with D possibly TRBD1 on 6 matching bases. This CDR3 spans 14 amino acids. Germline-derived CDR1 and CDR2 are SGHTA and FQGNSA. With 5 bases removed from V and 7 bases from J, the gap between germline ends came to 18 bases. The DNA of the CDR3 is TGTGCCAGCAGCATAACCCTTGGGGGCCGGGAGCAGTACTTC. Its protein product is CASSITLGGREQYF.